The sequence of this T cell receptor beta chain was determined in a study of tumor-infiltrating lymphocytes in primary liver carcinoma. Study-wide results and caveats: Top-250-clone fractions were significantly higher in tumors than in blood (p = 0.039). Relative to tumor region pairs, the tumor-adjacent and tumor-blood pairs showed overlap that was lower.

A remark on this clonotype: Its target is not known.

The CDR3 is 15 amino acids. The ends were cut back, 4 bases at V and 5 bases at J, with 14 bases in the middle. CDR1 and CDR2 from the germline V gene are MGHRA and YSYEKL. Starting from around 510 ng of total RNA, TCR beta cDNA was produced with a primer in the constant region. Library construction for TCR beta comprised three nested multiplex PCR rounds performed with slightly modified ARM-PCR. The first two PCR rounds, approximately 10 cycles each, used TRBV1-TRBV30 forward primers and a C-beta reverse primer. TCRdb itself ran the multiplex PCR reads through MiXCR, one entry per CDR3 protein. Counted here are about 74,000 distinct CDR3 sequences, approximately 74% occurring once; the ten biggest clones make up 28%. It was from approximately 22-30 mg of unsorted bulk tissue that RNA and DNA were co-extracted. Per tumor, sampling covered five separate regions.

This receptor was identified in a man in his forties with primary liver carcinoma and hepatitis B virus infection. The chain employs TRBV4-1 and TRBJ2-2; D remains ambiguous. The sequencing input was liver tumor tissue from sampling region 4. The subset: tumor region T4, right-lateral pole. The DNA of the CDR3 is TGCGCCAGCAGCCGAGAAGTTGCTAATACCGGGGAGCTGTTTTTT. This gives the protein CASSREVANTGELFF.